Listed here are 32 T cell receptor beta chains from one sample, sequenced in a study of cytotoxic CD8 clonotypes in ibrutinib-treated CLL (dated by TCRdb to the early 2020s). Library creation used the immunoSEQ multiplex PCR assay. TCRdb took over this immuneACCESS table, retaining in-frame rearrangements with V and J assigned. Such tables are incomplete; in checked studies, under half of the missing clones stem from an unresolved V gene, and the remainder is unexplained. In all, the sample holds 300,000 or so clones, and 67% of those were seen once. Roughly 6.7% of the sample lies in the top ten. Sequencing used PBMCs, obtained after 36 months of ibrutinib treatment. All receptors derive from a human donor with chronic lymphocytic leukemia.

The V call is TRBV7-9, the J call TRBJ2-3; 13 bases are a match to TRBD2. CDR1 SEHNR and CDR2 FQNEAQ come from the germline V gene (reference sequence). CDR3 length equals 16 residues. J lost 4 bases, V lost 3 bases, and 4 bases had no gene match. The CDR3 sequence is CASSFTGLAGPDTQYF. DNA of the CDR3: TGTGCCAGCAGCTTTACGGGACTAGCGGGACCAGATACGCAGTATTTT.

The chain carries TRBV28 and TRBJ2-7, with 7 bases aligning to TRBD2. Germline CDR1 MDHEN, CDR2 SYDVKM. Losses at the gene ends were 2 bases for V and 3 bases for J; bases not matched to a gene: 7. The CDR3 runs 15 residues. The CDR3 DNA sequence: TGTGCCAGCAGTTTAAGGACTAGATACTTCTACGAGCAGTACTTC. It is translated as CASSLRTRYFYEQYF.

This clone was seen a single time. The gene calls are TRBV6-4 and TRBJ2-5; 7 nucleotides agree with TRBD1. This CDR3 is built from 13 residues. Germline V lookup: CDR1 MRHNA, CDR2 SNTAGT. Unmatched junction bases numbered 5, after V lost 3 bases and J lost 7 bases. CDR3 sequence: CASSDHRGGTQYF. The CDR3 nucleotides are TGTGCCAGCAGTGATCACAGGGGTGGGACCCAGTACTTC.

This chain links TRBV7-9 with TRBJ2-7, with D perhaps matching TRBD1 (6 bases). The CDR3 has 11 amino acids. The germline V gene has CDR1 SEHNR and CDR2 FQNEAQ (reference sequence). With 10 bases removed from V and 6 bases from J, the gap between germline ends came to 13 bases. CDR3 coding DNA: TGTGCCATTTCAGGGGATGGCGAGCAGTACTTC. This sequence encodes CAISGDGEQYF.

The CDR3, as DNA: TGTGCCAGTTCGGGGCAGGGAGAAGAGACCCAGTACTTC. As protein: CASSGQGEETQYF. The gene calls are TRBV19 and TRBJ2-5; D is perhaps TRBD1 or TRBD2 (5 bases each). Deletions cut 8 bases from V and 3 bases from J, with 13 bases between. Germline V gene data show CDR1 as LNHDA and CDR2 as SQIVND (reference sequence). The CDR3 covers 13 residues.

This clone was seen a handful of times. CDR3 loop: CASSPAGTENGYTF. The CDR3 nucleotides read TGTGCCAGCTCACCAGCCGGGACAGAAAATGGCTACACCTTC. The chain joins TRBV18 to TRBJ1-2, with 7 nucleotides matching TRBD1. The CDR3 covers 14 residues. V trimming: 2 bases; J trimming: 6 bases; junction bases outside the gene matches: 6. Germline CDR1 and CDR2: KGHSH and LQKENI. Based on the CDR3 plus reference TRBV18 and TRBJ1-2, the full variable domain is NAGVMQNPRHLVRRRGQEARLRCSPMKGHSHVYWYRQLPEEGLKFMVYLQKENIIDESGMPKERFSAEFPKEGPSILRIQQVVRGDSAAYFCASSPAGTENGYTFGSGTRLTVV.

V usage is TRBV28 and J usage is TRBJ1-5, with TRBD1 as a possible D gene (5 bases). Looked up from germline, CDR1 is MDHEN and CDR2 is SYDVKM. The CDR3 sequence is 17 residues long. Trimming pared 7 bases from V and 4 bases from J, leaving 23 bases between. The CDR3 sequence is CASTRGHQRGINQPQHF. CDR3 sequence (DNA): TGTGCCAGCACCCGAGGCCATCAAAGGGGCATAAATCAGCCCCAGCATTTT.

The chain joins TRBV19 to TRBJ2-6, with 7 positions matching TRBD1. Germline V gene data show CDR1 as LNHDA and CDR2 as SQIVND (reference sequence). CDR3 length equals 15 residues. The V and J ends lost 7 bases and 2 bases, in that order; junction bases with no gene match: 5. The DNA of the CDR3 is TGTGCCAGTATACCCCAGGGGGCTGGGGCCAACGTCCTGACTTTC. The encoded protein is CASIPQGAGANVLTF.

The chain uses TRBV10-2 and TRBJ2-7; 11 positions match TRBD1. Germline V gene data show CDR1 as WSHSY and CDR2 as SAAADI. V lost 7 bases to trimming and J lost 7 bases; unmatched junction nucleotides: 12. The CDR3 length is 15 residues. CDR3 amino acids: CASTDFRTGGMEQYF. For the CDR3, the DNA is TGCGCCAGCACGGACTTTAGGACAGGGGGCATGGAGCAGTACTTC.

This clone was observed a single time. The chain has TRBV27 and TRBJ1-1; the match to TRBD1 covers 8 bases. Germline V gives CDR1 MNHEY, CDR2 SMNVEV (reference sequence). The CDR3 contains 14 residues. The junction had 9 bases not matched to a gene; V was cut back by 8 bases and J by 4 bases. CDR3 sequence reads: CASRLQGAGTEAFF. The CDR3 DNA reads as TGTGCCAGCCGGCTCCAGGGGGCTGGCACTGAAGCTTTCTTT.

The chain joins TRBV2 to TRBJ2-7; D is perhaps TRBD2 (5 bases). Trimming took off 4 bases at V and 3 bases at J, with 10 bases between the two ends. CDR3 length equals 13 residues. In germline, CDR1 is SNHLY, CDR2 FYNNEI. In DNA, the CDR3 is TGTGCCAGCAGTGCAACTAGTTTCTACGAGCAGTACTTC. It yields the protein CASSATSFYEQYF.

This clone was observed a single time. The chain links TRBV27 to TRBJ2-7; D possibly corresponds to TRBD1 (6 bases). This CDR3 spans 14 amino acids. V was pared by 5 bases and J by 5 bases, with 16 bases between. Germline-derived CDR1 and CDR2 are MNHEY and SMNVEV (reference sequence). CDR3 loop: CASSPLGQGNEQYF. CDR3 DNA: TGTGCCAGCAGTCCGCTGGGTCAGGGGAACGAGCAGTACTTC.

J is TRBJ2-2 and V is TRBV6-6; D uncertain. This CDR3 comprises 14 residues. With 2 bases removed from V and 8 bases from J, the gap between germline ends came to 12 bases. Germline V gene sequence: CDR1 MNHNY, CDR2 SVGAGI (reference sequence). The CDR3 here is CASSYVLDGGELFF. DNA for the CDR3: TGTGCCAGCAGTTACGTGCTAGACGGGGGGGAGCTGTTTTTT.

J is TRBJ1-1 and V is TRBV27; D may be TRBD1 (6 bases). CDR1 and CDR2 from the germline V gene are MNHEY and SMNVEV (reference sequence). The CDR3 sequence is 15 residues long. V was trimmed by 5 bases and J by 0 bases, leaving 13 bases between them. CDR3 loop: CASSPRWGLNTEAFF. The CDR3 DNA follows: TGTGCCAGCAGTCCTCGATGGGGGCTGAACACTGAAGCTTTCTTT.

The rearrangement uses TRBV29-1 and TRBJ2-5; D possibly corresponds to TRBD1 (5 bases). Per the germline V gene, CDR1 is SQVTM and CDR2 is ANQGSEA. V was trimmed by 2 bases and J by 5 bases, leaving 12 bases between them. This CDR3 has 13 amino acids. The CDR3 loop reads CSVEPTVGETQYF. The CDR3 region has the DNA TGCAGCGTTGAACCGACAGTCGGGGAGACCCAGTACTTC.

The chain uses TRBV15 and TRBJ2-5; no clear D. Trimming removed 0 bases at V and 2 bases at J, with 4 bases between. This CDR3 has 13 residues. Germline V gives CDR1 LNHNV, CDR2 YYDKDF (reference sequence). CDR3 residues: CATSRDSQETQYF. The DNA of the CDR3 is TGTGCCACCAGCAGAGACAGTCAAGAGACCCAGTACTTC.

The chain couples TRBV5-4 to TRBJ2-2, with 10 bases that match TRBD1. The CDR3 runs 16 residues. With 3 bases clipped from V and 6 bases from J, the junction kept 8 bases outside the gene matches. The germline CDR1 and CDR2 sequences are SGHNT and YYREEE (reference sequence). This CDR3 reads CASSSPGQGWAGELFF. The CDR3 DNA sequence: TGTGCCAGCAGCTCGCCGGGACAGGGGTGGGCCGGGGAGCTGTTTTTT. Full variable domain (outside the CDR3, taken from reference TRBV5-4 and TRBJ2-2): ETGVTQSPTHLIKTRGQQVTLRCSSQSGHNTVSWYQQALGQGPQFIFQYYREEENGRGNFPPRFSGLQFPNYSSELNVNALELDDSALYLCASSSPGQGWAGELFFGEGSRLTVL.

This chain uses TRBV11-2 with TRBJ2-3; D call uncertain. The germline V gene has CDR1 SGHAT and CDR2 FQNNGV. V lost 2 bases and J 1 base, leaving 10 bases between the germline ends. The CDR3 covers 15 residues. The CDR3 bases are TGTGCCAGCAGCTTAAGCCCTAGACGCACAGATACGCAGTATTTT. Its translation is CASSLSPRRTDTQYF.

This clone was observed once. The rearrangement joins TRBV23-1 to TRBJ2-7; D assignment may be TRBD1 or TRBD2 (5 bases each). TRBV23-1 is sorted into the ORF group, with uncertain function. The V end was cut by 0 bases, the J end by 7 bases, with 25 bases between. The CDR3 contains 18 residues. The CDR3 coding sequence is TGCGCCAGCAGTCAATCGAATGGTCCGCAGGGAGAGGCATGGGAGCAGTACTTC. This translates into CASSQSNGPQGEAWEQYF.

This clone has more than one count but fewer than ten. The chain recombines TRBV28 with TRBJ2-7; D possibly corresponds to TRBD1 (6 bases). Germline-derived CDR1 and CDR2 are MDHEN and SYDVKM. This CDR3 region has 15 residues. Trimming stripped 6 bases from V and 2 bases from J, with 17 bases between. CDR3 protein: CASSLLRDTPYEQYF. CDR3 nucleotide sequence: TGTGCCAGCAGCCTCCTTCGGGACACCCCCTACGAGCAGTACTTC.

The rearrangement links TRBV6-4 to TRBJ2-3; D gene unclear. V gave up 1 base and J gave up 6 bases, with 8 bases separating them. The germline V gene has CDR1 MRHNA and CDR2 SNTAGT. This CDR3 contains 13 residues. CDR3 in DNA: TGTGCCAGCAGTGACTGGGTGGGTGATACGCAGTATTTT. It specifies CASSDWVGDTQYF.

The genes are TRBV6-5 and TRBJ1-5; D perhaps matches TRBD1 (6 bases). V lost 9 bases to trimming and J lost 7 bases, with 16 bases between them. The CDR3 extends over 13 amino acids. Per the germline V gene, CDR1 is MNHEY and CDR2 is SVGAGI. CDR3 DNA sequence: TGTGCCAGTCAGGGGCCGGTAGGACAGCCCCAGCATTTT. It specifies CASQGPVGQPQHF.

This sequence joins TRBV4-3 and TRBJ1-2; TRBD1 agrees at 9 bases. Germline V lookup: CDR1 LGHNA, CDR2 YSLEER. With V trimmed by 0 bases and J by 2 bases, 4 bases remained unmatched. The CDR3 is 16 amino acids. The CDR3 region has the DNA TGCGCCAGCAGCCAAGATGGGACAGGGCTCAACTATGGCTACACCTTC. As protein: CASSQDGTGLNYGYTF.

This rearrangement joins TRBV5-1 to TRBJ1-2; no firm D call. The germline gives CDR1 SGHRS, CDR2 YFSETQ. The CDR3 has 14 residues. Deletions cut 0 bases from V and 7 bases from J, with 13 bases between. CDR3 bases: TGCGCCAGCAGCTTGGCCGTCGGGGATCGTGGCTACACCTTC. Protein: CASSLAVGDRGYTF.

The V and J genes are TRBV4-3 and TRBJ2-7; 9 bases align to TRBD1. Unmatched junction bases numbered 2, after V lost 1 base and J lost 1 base. Germline V gene lookup returns CDR1 LGHNA and CDR2 YSLEER. The CDR3 is 15 residues long. In DNA form, the CDR3 reads TGCGCCAGCAGCCAAGGGACAGGGGTTTCCTACGAGCAGTACTTC. It is translated as CASSQGTGVSYEQYF.

This chain joins TRBV5-1 and TRBJ1-2; D gene ambiguous. CDR1 SGHRS and CDR2 YFSETQ come from the germline V gene. The V end was cut by 0 bases, the J end by 3 bases, with 21 bases between. CDR3 length: 18 residues. The CDR3, as DNA: TGCGCCAGCAGCTTGGCCTCGGGCGTGGAGAGACCTCACTATGGCTACACCTTC. Encoded protein: CASSLASGVERPHYGYTF.

The table lists this clone with a count of one. The DNA of the CDR3 is TGTGCCAGCAGCGTAGACAATCGACCCTCCTACGAGCAGTACTTC. Its protein product is CASSVDNRPSYEQYF. The V call is TRBV9, the J call TRBJ2-7; D uncertain. The V end was cut by 0 bases, the J end by 0 bases, with 10 bases between. CDR3 length equals 15 residues. The germline gives CDR1 SGDLS, CDR2 YYNGEE.

The chain's CDR3 is CAISESRPGIRSYNSPLHF. CDR3 sequence (DNA): TGTGCCATCAGTGAGTCCAGGCCAGGGATACGCTCCTATAATTCACCCCTCCACTTT. The gene calls are TRBV10-3 and TRBJ1-6; TRBD1 might be the D (5 bases). Germline CDR1 and CDR2: ENHRY and SYGVKD. V lost 0 bases and J 0 bases, leaving 15 bases between the germline ends. The CDR3 spans 19 residues.

The table lists this clone with a few counts. The rearrangement uses TRBV27 and TRBJ2-1; tentatively, D is TRBD2 (7 bases). The CDR3 runs 15 residues. CDR1 and CDR2 from the germline V gene are MNHEY and SMNVEV (reference sequence). Deletions cut 2 bases from V and 0 bases from J, with 8 bases between. The CDR3 nucleotides read TGTGCCAGCAGTTTAAGGGGGGGCTCCTACAATGAGCAGTTCTTC. Translated, it gives CASSLRGGSYNEQFF.

The CDR3 protein is CASSPHSSRGEEQYF. CDR3 in DNA: TGTGCCAGCAGCCCCCACAGTTCACGAGGAGAGGAGCAGTACTTC. This chain connects TRBV7-9 to TRBJ2-7; no firm D call. Germline V lookup: CDR1 SEHNR, CDR2 FQNEAQ (reference sequence). CDR3 length equals 15 residues. With 5 bases removed from V and 7 bases from J, the gap between germline ends came to 21 bases.

The V call is TRBV7-9, the J call TRBJ2-7; the match to TRBD1 covers 8 bases. This CDR3 region has 17 residues. CDR1 and CDR2 (germline): SEHNR, FQNEAQ (reference sequence). The V gene end was trimmed by 3 bases and the J gene end by 3 bases; junction bases not matched to a gene: 13. The CDR3 DNA sequence: TGTGCCAGCAGCTTTACCCTGCAGGGGGCGCTTGGCTACGAGCAGTACTTC. This encodes CASSFTLQGALGYEQYF.

In this sample, this clone turned up a few times. V gene TRBV18 combines with J gene TRBJ1-2; D perhaps matches TRBD1 (5 bases). Trimming pared 3 bases from V and 4 bases from J, leaving 12 bases between. Germline V gene data show CDR1 as KGHSH and CDR2 as LQKENI. The CDR3 is 14 amino acids. In DNA form, the CDR3 reads TGTGCCAGCTCACCTACGATAGGGACCTATGGCTACACCTTC. It yields the protein CASSPTIGTYGYTF.